This T cell receptor beta chain was sequenced during a study of CD8 T cells in ankylosing spondylitis. This clonotype came up a few times. Its antigen is as yet unknown. Molecular-barcoded quantitative 5'-RACE produced these TCR beta libraries. Each CDR3 protein is one row after TCRdb ran MiXCR on the 5' RACE reads. This sample has 250,000 to 300,000 distinct CDR3 sequences; around 20% occur once, and the top ten carry about 8.2%. Whole-study results and caveats: Eight or nine highly homologous variants made up a TCR beta motif that seemed to typify ankylosing spondylitis blood. Disease-linked clones were found to be CD8+ and relatively rare in peripheral blood.

This CDR3 spans 15 amino acids. V lost 3 bases and J lost 2, with 13 bases in between. From germline, CDR1 is ENHRY and CDR2 SYGVKD. The sample was blood, either unsorted or a sorted T cell fraction (not recorded which). The V gene is TRBV10-3, the J gene TRBJ1-1, with D tentatively TRBD1 (6 bases). This clonotype was sampled from a male donor with ankylosing spondylitis or in good health (not recorded which). The DNA for the CDR3 is TGTGCCATCAGTGAAGCGAGGGGGTTAAACACTGAAGCTTTCTTT. Amino acids: CAISEARGLNTEAFF.